This TCR beta chain was sequenced during a study of blood T cell repertoires in COVID-19 (dated by TCRdb to 2018 to 2020). Some background on the complete study: The collaborator samples originated in the United States, Italy and Spain and spanned the acute and convalescent phases of COVID-19. The dataset comprised deeply sampled blood TCRbeta repertoires from subjects exposed to, actively infected with, or recovered from COVID-19. The repertoires were released in a freely available public database intended as a resource for research on the immune response to SARS-CoV-2. The prospective study material was composed of cDNA or gDNA derived from T cells, B-cell-depleted T cells, or PBMCs. HLA class I and class II types, where available, came from metadata supplied by the sample provider rather than from assay-based typing. The samples were drawn from the first 160 participants of the ongoing ImmuneRACE study and from 1,254 subjects provided by 6 global collaborators. A de-identified subject ID, COVID-19 status, age in years and sex were almost always included in the sample metadata. Broader findings and caveats from the paper: The amount of clinical and demographic metadata varied by source and participant and was provided uncurated.

The germline V gene yields MGHDK for CDR1 and SYGVNS for CDR2. The CDR3 measures 10 amino acids from cysteine to phenylalanine. The sequence is cut down to CDR3 DNA, 30 bases in frame from base 1. The junction carries 3 bases between V and J, which are trimmed by 5 bases and 4 bases respectively. As for this clone: Its specific antigen is unknown. No clone much larger than this one lies a single base away; base qualities are absent.

Samples from volunteer blood donors who had recovered from COVID-19 were contributed by a second Seattle source. The collaborating institutions used their own protocols to collect whole blood in K2EDTA tubes. Collaborator samples were shipped for TCRbeta analysis as frozen whole blood, isolated PBMCs, or DNA extracted from either sample type. TCRbeta CDR3 regions were amplified from genomic DNA by means of the immunoSEQ Assay, a bias-controlled multiplex PCR. In the original analysis: Nucleated cell counts per sample were estimated from amplification of reference gene primers within the assay. To quantify the absolute abundance of each unique TCRbeta CDR3 rearrangement, sequence reads were collapsed and filtered. For each sample, productive Simpson clonality was calculated by taking the square root of Simpson's diversity index across productive rearrangements. Imported from immuneACCESS, the table was reduced by TCRdb to in-frame sequences with V and J called. These copies leave out some clones; in studies compared against another copy, an unresolved V gene accounts for under half, and the cause of the remainder is not known. V, J and clone size were drawn from that table, and D and trimming were deduced from the DNA. This sample comprises 160,000 or so clones, roughly 89% of them detected only once. The ten top clones hold 3.9% of the sample.

This clonotype was sampled from a woman aged 55-70 years who had recovered from COVID-19. The rearrangement combines TRBV25-1 with TRBJ2-7; no D segment can be confidently identified. Sequencing was performed on peripheral blood. The sequenced DNA is TGTGCCAGCAGTCATTACGAGCAGTACTTC. Its protein reads: CASSHYEQYF.